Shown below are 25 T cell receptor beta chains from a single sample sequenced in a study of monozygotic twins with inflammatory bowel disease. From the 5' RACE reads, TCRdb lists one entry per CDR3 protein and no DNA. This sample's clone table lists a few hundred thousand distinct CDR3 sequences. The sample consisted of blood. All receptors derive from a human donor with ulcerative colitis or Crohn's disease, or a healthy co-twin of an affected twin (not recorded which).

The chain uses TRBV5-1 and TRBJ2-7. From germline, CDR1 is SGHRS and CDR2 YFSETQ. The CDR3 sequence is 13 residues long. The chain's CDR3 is CASSSGPNYEQYF.

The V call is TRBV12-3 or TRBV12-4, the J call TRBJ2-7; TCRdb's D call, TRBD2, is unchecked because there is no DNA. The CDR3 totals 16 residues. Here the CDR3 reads CASSLALGLAGGKSYF.

This CDR3 reads CASSFGGGLDQPQHF. This chain joins TRBV7-9 and TRBJ1-5; TCRdb's assignment of TRBD1 cannot be checked, as there is no DNA. The germline V gene has CDR1 SEHNR and CDR2 FQNEAQ (reference sequence). The CDR3 has 15 amino acids. Using reference TRBV7-9 and TRBJ1-5 for the parts outside the CDR3, the full variable domain is DTGVSQNPRHKITKRGQNVTFRCDPISEHNRLYWYRQTLGQGPEFLTYFQNEAQLEKSRLLSDRFSAERPKGSFSTLEIQRTEQGDSAMYLCASSFGGGLDQPQHFGDGTRLSIL.

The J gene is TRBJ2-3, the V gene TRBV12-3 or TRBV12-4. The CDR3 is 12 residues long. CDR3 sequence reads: CASSLARTMQYF.

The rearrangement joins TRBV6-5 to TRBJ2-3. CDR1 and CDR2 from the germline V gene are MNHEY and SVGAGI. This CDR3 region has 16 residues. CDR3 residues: CASSYSGYRRTDTQYF.

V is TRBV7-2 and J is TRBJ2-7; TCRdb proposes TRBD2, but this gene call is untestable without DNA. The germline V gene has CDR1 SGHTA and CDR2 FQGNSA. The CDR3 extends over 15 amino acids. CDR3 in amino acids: CASSFMAGGPYEQYF.

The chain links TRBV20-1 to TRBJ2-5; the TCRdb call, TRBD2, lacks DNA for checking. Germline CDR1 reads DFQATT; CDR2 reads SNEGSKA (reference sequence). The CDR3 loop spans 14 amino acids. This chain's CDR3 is CSATGLAGKETQYF.

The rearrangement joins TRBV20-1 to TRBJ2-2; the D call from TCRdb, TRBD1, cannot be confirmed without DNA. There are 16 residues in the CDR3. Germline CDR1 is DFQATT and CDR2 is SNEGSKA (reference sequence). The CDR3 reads CSASPLLWANTGELFF.

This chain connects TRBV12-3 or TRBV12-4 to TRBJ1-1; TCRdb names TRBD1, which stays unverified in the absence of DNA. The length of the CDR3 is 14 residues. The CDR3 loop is CAVDGGGGASEAFF.

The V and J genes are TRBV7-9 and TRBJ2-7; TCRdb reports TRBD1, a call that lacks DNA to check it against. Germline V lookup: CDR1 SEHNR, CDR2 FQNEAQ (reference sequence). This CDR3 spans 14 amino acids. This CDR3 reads CASSFSQGAGEQYF.

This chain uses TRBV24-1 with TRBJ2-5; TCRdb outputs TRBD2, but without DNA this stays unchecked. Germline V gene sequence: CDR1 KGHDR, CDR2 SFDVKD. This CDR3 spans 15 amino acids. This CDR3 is CATSDYTSGQETQYF.

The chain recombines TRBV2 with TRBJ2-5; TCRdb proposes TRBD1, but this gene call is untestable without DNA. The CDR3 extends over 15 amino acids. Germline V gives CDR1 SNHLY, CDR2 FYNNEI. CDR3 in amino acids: CARTGTGIKRETQYF.

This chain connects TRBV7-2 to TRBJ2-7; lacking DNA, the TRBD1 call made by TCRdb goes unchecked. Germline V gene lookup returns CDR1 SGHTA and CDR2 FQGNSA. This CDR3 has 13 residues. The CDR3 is CASSSGTTYEQYF. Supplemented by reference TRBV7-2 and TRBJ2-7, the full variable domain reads GAGVSQSPSNKVTEKGKDVELRCDPISGHTALYWYRQSLGQGLEFLIYFQGNSAPDKSGLPSDRFSAERTGGSVSTLTIQRTQQEDSAVYLCASSSGTTYEQYFGPGTRLTVT.

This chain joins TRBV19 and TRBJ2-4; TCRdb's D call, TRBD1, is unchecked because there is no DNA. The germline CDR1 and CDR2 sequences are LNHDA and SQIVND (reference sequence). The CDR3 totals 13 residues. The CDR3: CASRGQGANIQYF.

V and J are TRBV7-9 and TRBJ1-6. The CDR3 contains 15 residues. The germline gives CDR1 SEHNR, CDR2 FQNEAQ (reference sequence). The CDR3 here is CASSFSTSYNSPLHF.

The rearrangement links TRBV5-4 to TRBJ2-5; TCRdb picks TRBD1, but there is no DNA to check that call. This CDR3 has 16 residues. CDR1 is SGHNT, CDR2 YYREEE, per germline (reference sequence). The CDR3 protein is CASSLKLRRGQETQYF.

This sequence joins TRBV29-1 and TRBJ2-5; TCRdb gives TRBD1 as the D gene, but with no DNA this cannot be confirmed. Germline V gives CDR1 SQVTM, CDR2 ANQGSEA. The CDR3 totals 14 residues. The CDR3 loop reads CSGGGTYVQETQYF.

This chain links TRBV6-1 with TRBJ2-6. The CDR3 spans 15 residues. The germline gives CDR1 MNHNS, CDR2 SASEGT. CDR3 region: CASRHQGSGANVLTF.

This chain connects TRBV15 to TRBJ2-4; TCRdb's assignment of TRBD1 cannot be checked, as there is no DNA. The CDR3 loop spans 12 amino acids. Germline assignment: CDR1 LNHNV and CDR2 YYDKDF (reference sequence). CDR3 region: CATRDIKNIQYF.

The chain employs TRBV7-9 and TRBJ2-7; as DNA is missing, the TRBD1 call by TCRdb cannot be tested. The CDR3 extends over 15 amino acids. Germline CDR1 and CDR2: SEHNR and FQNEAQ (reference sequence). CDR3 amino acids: CASSPPGGTSYEQYF.

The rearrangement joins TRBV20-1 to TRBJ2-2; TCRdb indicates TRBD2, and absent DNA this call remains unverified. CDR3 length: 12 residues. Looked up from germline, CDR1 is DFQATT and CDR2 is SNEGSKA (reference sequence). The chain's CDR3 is CSAPSGYGELFF.

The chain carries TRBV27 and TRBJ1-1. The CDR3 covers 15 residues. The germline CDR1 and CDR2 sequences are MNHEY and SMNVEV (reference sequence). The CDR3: CASSPYRVRDTEAFF.

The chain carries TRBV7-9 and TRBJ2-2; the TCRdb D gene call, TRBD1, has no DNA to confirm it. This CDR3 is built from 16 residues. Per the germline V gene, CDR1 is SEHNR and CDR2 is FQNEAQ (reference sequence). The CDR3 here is CASSGDRDRVSGELFF. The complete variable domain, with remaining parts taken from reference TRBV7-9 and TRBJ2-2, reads DTGVSQNPRHKITKRGQNVTFRCDPISEHNRLYWYRQTLGQGPEFLTYFQNEAQLEKSRLLSDRFSAERPKGSFSTLEIQRTEQGDSAMYLCASSGDRDRVSGELFFGEGSRLTVL.

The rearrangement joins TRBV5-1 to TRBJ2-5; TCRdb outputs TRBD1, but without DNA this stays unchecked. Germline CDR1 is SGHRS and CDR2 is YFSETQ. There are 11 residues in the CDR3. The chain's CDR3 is CASSDTGDQYF.

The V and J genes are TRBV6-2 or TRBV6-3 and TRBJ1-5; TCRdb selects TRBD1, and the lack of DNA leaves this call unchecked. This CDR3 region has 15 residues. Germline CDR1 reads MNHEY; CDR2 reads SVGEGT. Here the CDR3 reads CASSLGEADNQPQHF.